These T cell receptor beta chains were read from a single sample in a study. TCRdb fed the RT-PCR reads into MiXCR, producing one record per CDR3 protein. Of about 680,000 distinct CDR3 sequences listed, 11% to 15% were seen once; the top ten hold roughly 3.9%. The specimen was memory CD4+ T cells from blood. The receptors shown here come from a female donor in good health, serving as a healthy control. CDR3s include the opening cysteine and the closing phenylalanine or tryptophan. The D gene is left open where the match is weak. Size tells how often a clone was seen (once, few, many) or the class of an expanded clone, and some rows leave it out.

V	size	length	D	J	DNA	CDR3
TRBV20-1	.	16	.	TRBJ2-1	TGCAGTGCTAGAGATCGGAGGGCTGGATTCTACAATGAGCAGTTCTTC	CSARDRRAGFYNEQFF
TRBV28	few	16	TRBD2	TRBJ2-5	TGTGCCAGCAGTTCGAGACTAGCGGGAGCATTTGAGACCCAGTACTTC	CASSSRLAGAFETQYF
TRBV24-1	.	20	TRBD1	TRBJ1-1	TGTGCCACCAGTGACGGACACCGGGACAGGGGGCCATTATCGAACACTGAAGCTTTCTTT	CATSDGHRDRGPLSNTEAFF
TRBV6-5	few	15	.	TRBJ2-7	TGTGCCAGCAGTTACTCCCGGGCCCACTCCTACGAGCAGTACTTC	CASSYSRAHSYEQYF
TRBV2	.	14	.	TRBJ2-2	TGTGCCAGCAGTGTGTATCTAGCTGCCGGGGAGCTGTTTTTT	CASSVYLAAGELFF
TRBV20-1	few	12	.	TRBJ2-2	TGCAGTGCTTATACGAACACCGGGGAGCTGTTTTTT	CSAYTNTGELFF
TRBV9	.	14	.	TRBJ2-7	TGTGCCAGCAGCGCGCGGGACTGGGACAACGAGCAGTACTTC	CASSARDWDNEQYF
TRBV10-3	.	16	TRBD2	TRBJ2-3	TGTGCCATCAGTGAGTCAACTAGCGGGGGGAGAGATACGCAGTATTTT	CAISESTSGGRDTQYF
TRBV24-1	.	13	.	TRBJ1-2	TGTGCCACCCAGGCAGGGGATATTTATGGCTACACCTTC	CATQAGDIYGYTF
TRBV29-1	few	13	TRBD1	TRBJ2-5	TGCAGCGTTGAAAACAGGGGGCTGGAGACCCAGTACTTC	CSVENRGLETQYF
TRBV11-2	.	13	.	TRBJ2-4	TGTGCCAGCAGCTTACCTGGGGTTGACATTCAGTACTTC	CASSLPGVDIQYF
TRBV5-1	.	14	TRBD1	TRBJ1-4	TGCGCCAGCAGCTGGACCGGGACAGATGAAAAACTGTTTTTT	CASSWTGTDEKLFF
TRBV7-9	.	14	.	TRBJ2-2	TGTGCCAGCGGGTGGCCGGGAAGCACCGGGGAGCTGTTTTTT	CASGWPGSTGELFF
TRBV24-1	.	13	.	TRBJ2-1	TGTGCCACCGATTCAGCACAGGGCGGTGAGCAGTTCTTC	CATDSAQGGEQFF
TRBV12-3/TRBV12-4	.	13	TRBD1	TRBJ1-5	TGTGCCAGCAGCGGACAGGGAGGTCAGCCCCAGCATTTT	CASSGQGGQPQHF
TRBV6-5	many	13	.	TRBJ1-6	TGTGCCAGCAGTCGGACAGAAATGTCACCCCTCCACTTT	CASSRTEMSPLHF
TRBV4-1	few	17	TRBD2	TRBJ2-5	TGCGCCAGCAGCCAAAACGGGGTAGCGGGAGTTGGAGAGACCCAGTACTTC	CASSQNGVAGVGETQYF
TRBV5-6	many	12	.	TRBJ1-6	TGTGCCACCCACTCCTATAATTCACCCCTCCACTTT	CATHSYNSPLHF
TRBV10-3	many	13	.	TRBJ1-1	TGTGCCATCAGTGATAGGGTGAACACTGAAGCTTTCTTT	CAISDRVNTEAFF
TRBV20-1	many	15	TRBD2	TRBJ2-7	TGCAGTGCCCCCGGGCTAGCGGGGCACTCCTACGAGCAGTACTTC	CSAPGLAGHSYEQYF
TRBV6-2/TRBV6-3	few	16	TRBD2	TRBJ2-7	TGTGCCAGCAGTTACTCGATGGGACTAGCCTCCTACGAGCAGTACTTC	CASSYSMGLASYEQYF
TRBV3-1	.	14	.	TRBJ1-1	TGTGCCAGCAGCCTGGGGCGATCGGGCACTGAAGCTTTCTTT	CASSLGRSGTEAFF
TRBV20-1	many	16	TRBD2	TRBJ2-1	TGCAGTGCTAGAGACCCTAGCGGGAGGGCCTACAATGAGCAGTTCTTC	CSARDPSGRAYNEQFF
TRBV15	many	17	.	TRBJ2-5	TGTGCCACCAGCAGTCGGTATCTAGCGTCAAACGGGGAGACCCAGTACTTC	CATSSRYLASNGETQYF
TRBV20-1	few	14	.	TRBJ2-1	TGCAGTGCTAGGGTCCGAGGGGGGGCCAATGAGCAGTTCTTC	CSARVRGGANEQFF
TRBV18	few	15	.	TRBJ1-1	TGTGCCAGCTCACCAAACGGACTCTTGGGCACTGAAGCTTTCTTT	CASSPNGLLGTEAFF
TRBV27	.	16	.	TRBJ1-5	TGTGCCAGCAGTTTATCCGCGTATCTTAGCAATCAGCCCCAGCATTTT	CASSLSAYLSNQPQHF
TRBV20-1	.	15	.	TRBJ1-5	TGCAGTGCATTTCGGTTCGGAGGAAACAATCAGCCCCAGCATTTT	CSAFRFGGNNQPQHF
TRBV27	.	14	TRBD1	TRBJ2-1	TGTGCCAGCAGTTTTTCCTCCAGGGGGCATGAGCAGTTCTTC	CASSFSSRGHEQFF
TRBV5-6	few	16	.	TRBJ1-3	TGTGCCAGCAGCTTTCCACAGGGTTACTCTGGAAACACCATATATTTT	CASSFPQGYSGNTIYF
TRBV6-4	many	14	TRBD1	TRBJ2-2	TGTGCCAGCAGTGTTTTCCAGGGGGCCGGGGAGCTGTTTTTT	CASSVFQGAGELFF
TRBV7-2	.	15	.	TRBJ1-1	TGTGCCAGCAGCTCACTTCGGGACTCCCGTCTAGGAGCTTTCTTT	CASSSLRDSRLGAFF
TRBV7-9	few	17	.	TRBJ1-5	TGTGCCAGCAGCTCCCGTGGGGGGGGGAATAGCAATCAGCCCCAGCATTTT	CASSSRGGGNSNQPQHF
TRBV5-1	.	14	TRBD1	TRBJ1-1	TGCGCCAGCAGCGAATTGACAGGGACGACTGAAGCTTTCTTT	CASSELTGTTEAFF
TRBV7-2	few	13	TRBD1	TRBJ2-4	TGTGCCAGCAGCTGGGACAGCAAAAACATTCAGTACTTC	CASSWDSKNIQYF
TRBV7-2	.	15	TRBD2	TRBJ2-7	TGTGCCAGCACCGAGCGGGGGGCTGACTCCTACGAGCAGTACTTC	CASTERGADSYEQYF
TRBV12-3/TRBV12-4	.	15	.	TRBJ1-4	TGTGCCAGCAGCCGGCGGACACCGACTAATGAAAAACTGTTTTTT	CASSRRTPTNEKLFF
TRBV28	.	17	TRBD2	TRBJ2-4	TGTGCCAGCAGCACACGACTAGCGGGAGGCCAGGGAAACATTCAGTACTTC	CASSTRLAGGQGNIQYF
TRBV9	.	15	.	TRBJ2-2	TGTGCCAGCAGCAAGAGGGTAGGGATTCCCGGGGAGCTGTTTTTT	CASSKRVGIPGELFF
TRBV29-1	few	13	.	TRBJ1-2	TGCAGCGTTGACATGACCTCGTCGTGGGGCTACACCTTC	CSVDMTSSWGYTF
TRBV28	.	12	.	TRBJ1-2	TGTGCCAGCGTAATGACAGACAGGAGCTACACCTTC	CASVMTDRSYTF
TRBV12-3/TRBV12-4	many	12	.	TRBJ1-2	TGTGCCAGCAGTTTTGACAACTATGGCTACACCTTC	CASSFDNYGYTF
TRBV20-1	many	14	.	TRBJ1-6	TGCAGTGCTAGTTTGGGTGCCAGCGATTCACCCCTCCACTTT	CSASLGASDSPLHF
TRBV7-2	few	15	.	TRBJ2-7	TGTGCCAGCAGCTTAGGCCGGGGGTCCACCTACGAGCAGTACTTC	CASSLGRGSTYEQYF
TRBV12-3/TRBV12-4	many	16	TRBD2	TRBJ2-3	TGTGCCAGCAGCTCGGGACTAGCGGGAGGCGCAGATACGCAGTATTTT	CASSSGLAGGADTQYF
TRBV20-1	.	19	.	TRBJ1-5	TGCAGTGCTAGGAGGCGCTCAGGTGACGGGGGGTATAGCAATCAGCCCCAGCATTTT	CSARRRSGDGGYSNQPQHF
TRBV4-1	.	16	.	TRBJ1-4	TGCGCCAGCAGCCAAGGGGGAGGGGCGCGAGGTGAAAAACTGTTTTTT	CASSQGGGARGEKLFF
TRBV10-3	many	14	TRBD2	TRBJ2-7	TGTGCCATCAGGACCAGAGCGGGAGACTCCGAGCAGTACTTC	CAIRTRAGDSEQYF
TRBV20-1	.	14	.	TRBJ1-3	TGCAGTGCTCTTAAGGATCCTTCGCGATACACCATATATTTT	CSALKDPSRYTIYF